Each of the 21 T cell receptor beta chains below was sequenced from the same sample in a study of T-cell reconstitution after alpha-beta-depleted transplantation in children. Library preparation (for TCRbeta) was performed with unique molecular identifiers. TCRdb re-analysed the PCR reads in MiXCR, keeping a single row per CDR3 protein. This table has around 700,000 distinct CDR3 sequences, roughly 14% appearing once. This material consisted of PBMCs, taken before TCRalphabeta/CD19-depleted stem cell transplant. The receptors were sampled from a girl aged 2-10 years with congenital amegakaryocytic thrombocytopenia, due to receive a stem cell transplant.

This clonotype occurred a few times. The J gene is TRBJ2-5, the V gene TRBV28; 8 bases are a match to TRBD2. Trimming cost V 7 bases and J 0 bases; bases outside gene matches: 4. CDR1 MDHEN and CDR2 SYDVKM come from the germline V gene. The CDR3 spans 14 residues. The CDR3 bases are TGTGCCAGCACCTCGGGGGGGTACCAAGAGACCCAGTACTTC. Translated, it gives CASTSGGYQETQYF.

This clonotype showed up just a few times. The chain carries TRBV10-2 and TRBJ2-5, with TRBD2 as a possible D gene (5 bases). The CDR3 is made up of 15 amino acids. The V end lost 6 bases, the J end lost 2 bases, and 16 bases lay between the germline ends. In germline, CDR1 is WSHSY, CDR2 SAAADI. In DNA, the CDR3 is TGCGCCAGCAGATCGATCTGGACGGGGCAAGAGACCCAGTACTTC. Translating gives CASRSIWTGQETQYF.

At least ten counts were recorded for this clonotype. This chain connects TRBV7-9 to TRBJ2-2; D is unclear. Germline assignment: CDR1 SEHNR and CDR2 FQNEAQ (reference sequence). This CDR3 spans 13 amino acids. Trimming stripped 7 bases from V and 4 bases from J, with 10 bases between. The DNA of the CDR3 is TGTGCCAGCAAGCAGGTCGGCACCGGGGAGCTGTTTTTT. Protein sequence: CASKQVGTGELFF.

This clonotype was detected many times. This chain joins TRBV15 and TRBJ2-1, with 11 bases fitting TRBD2. Germline CDR1 is LNHNV and CDR2 is YYDKDF (reference sequence). The V gene end was trimmed by 3 bases and the J gene end by 7 bases; junction bases not matched to a gene: 5. The CDR3 is 15 residues long. The CDR3: CATSSSGRALNEQFF. CDR3 sequence (DNA): TGTGCCACCAGCAGTAGCGGGAGGGCACTGAATGAGCAGTTCTTC.

This clonotype was counted between two and nine times. This chain connects TRBV5-1 to TRBJ2-1; D remains ambiguous. V dropped 7 bases and J dropped 9 bases, with 29 bases sitting between them. This CDR3 region has 17 residues. Looked up from germline, CDR1 is SGHRS and CDR2 is YFSETQ. The CDR3 loop reads CASRDGALSVAPGEQFF. CDR3 nucleotide sequence: TGCGCCAGCCGTGACGGCGCACTATCCGTGGCGCCGGGTGAGCAGTTCTTC. Full variable domain (outside the CDR3, taken from reference TRBV5-1 and TRBJ2-1): KAGVTQTPRYLIKTRGQQVTLSCSPISGHRSVSWYQQTPGQGLQFLFEYFSETQRNKGNFPGRFSGRQFSNSRSEMNVSTLELGDSALYLCASRDGALSVAPGEQFFGPGTRLTVL.

This sequence joins TRBV7-9 and TRBJ1-2; D ambiguous. The germline CDR1 and CDR2 sequences are SEHNR and FQNEAQ (reference sequence). V was shortened by 3 bases and J by 4 bases, with 12 bases between the two germline ends. The CDR3 extends over 14 amino acids. The CDR3 sequence is CASSFRRASYGYTF. The CDR3 DNA follows: TGTGCCAGCAGCTTCCGCAGAGCGAGCTATGGCTACACCTTC.

The V gene is TRBV18, the J gene TRBJ2-1, with a possible D match to TRBD2 (9 bases). V was shortened by 7 bases and J by 3 bases, with 43 bases between the two germline ends. The CDR3 sequence is 24 residues long. Germline values: CDR1 KGHSH, CDR2 LQKENI. The CDR3 sequence: CASCPPGQGAFNLMRLAVYNEQFF. The CDR3 nucleotides read TGTGCCAGCTGCCCCCCGGGCCAGGGGGCATTTAATCTGATGAGACTAGCGGTCTACAATGAGCAGTTCTTC.

The chain's CDR3 is CSARGDRDSRHSQYF. The CDR3 DNA reads TGCAGTGCTAGAGGGGACCGGGACAGCCGGCACTCTCAGTACTTC. This sequence joins TRBV20-1 and TRBJ2-5; 7 bases are a match to TRBD1. Unmatched junction bases numbered 16, after V lost 1 base and J lost 11 bases. This CDR3 has 15 amino acids. Germline values: CDR1 DFQATT, CDR2 SNEGSKA (reference sequence).

V is TRBV2 and J is TRBJ2-3; D is undetermined. Germline V CDR1 and CDR2: SNHLY, FYNNEI. The ends were cut back, 8 bases at V and 1 base at J, with 13 bases in the middle. This CDR3 is built from 14 residues. CDR3 bases: TGTGCCAGCCGCAGCGTCCGGGGCACAGATACGCAGTATTTT. It yields the protein CASRSVRGTDTQYF.

Note on this clonotype: Since a much larger clone is just one base distant, this may be a read error. The chain carries TRBV6-5 and TRBJ2-1, with D unclear. Germline CDR1 is MNHEY and CDR2 is SVGAGI. The length of the CDR3 is 17 residues. The CDR3 nucleotides read TGTGCCAGCAGTTACTCGATAGGCCCAAGCTCCTACAATGAGCAGTTGTTC. It is translated as CASSYSIGPSSYNEQLF.

At least ten counts were recorded for this clonotype. The V and J genes are TRBV10-3 and TRBJ1-5; D not resolved. Deletions cut 0 bases from V and 4 bases from J, with 16 bases between. CDR3 length equals 17 residues. Germline V lookup: CDR1 ENHRY, CDR2 SYGVKD. CDR3 amino acids: CAISESEALGPNQPQHF. The CDR3 coding sequence is TGTGCCATCAGTGAGTCTGAAGCTTTAGGGCCAAATCAGCCCCAGCATTTT.

The chain recombines TRBV5-1 with TRBJ2-5, with 9 bases fitting TRBD1. CDR1 is SGHRS and CDR2 is YFSETQ in the germline V gene. J was trimmed by 3 bases and V by 4 bases; bases with no gene match: 13. The CDR3 runs to 17 residues. The CDR3: CASSDRNRGHIEETQYF. In DNA form, the CDR3 reads TGCGCCAGCAGCGACCGAAACAGGGGGCATATAGAAGAGACCCAGTACTTC.

The chain is built from TRBV3-1 and TRBJ2-1; TRBD2 matches 7 bases. Germline CDR1 reads LGHDT; CDR2 reads YNNKEL (reference sequence). This CDR3 comprises 16 residues. V was pared by 4 bases and J by 4 bases, with 10 bases of the junction left unmatched. The chain's CDR3 is CASSLRSAGVYNEQFF. The CDR3 DNA is TGTGCCAGCAGCCTCCGCTCGGCGGGAGTATACAATGAGCAGTTCTTC.

This clonotype was recorded many times. V gene TRBV29-1 combines with J gene TRBJ1-1; D is unclear. V lost 0 bases and J lost 10, with 0 bases in between. The CDR3 runs 8 residues. Germline V gene sequence: CDR1 SQVTM, CDR2 ANQGSEA. The CDR3 here is CSVEEAFF. Here the CDR3 DNA reads TGCAGCGTTGAAGAAGCTTTCTTT.

This clonotype was detected many times. This chain uses TRBV12-3 or TRBV12-4 with TRBJ1-2, with TRBD1 matching 10 bases. CDR3 length: 15 amino acids. V was pared by 5 bases and J by 0 bases, with 3 bases of the junction left unmatched. The CDR3 loop is CASSQGTGANYGYTF. CDR3 in DNA: TGTGCCAGCAGTCAAGGGACAGGGGCTAACTATGGCTACACCTTC.

The gene calls are TRBV5-1 and TRBJ2-7, with 7 bases fitting TRBD2. The CDR3 contains 17 residues. Germline V CDR1 and CDR2: SGHRS, YFSETQ. The trim removed 3 bases at V and 0 bases at J, leaving 12 bases unmatched. CDR3 sequence: CASSSRRGDYRSYEQYF. Written as DNA, the CDR3 is TGCGCCAGCAGCTCAAGGCGAGGGGACTATCGCTCCTACGAGCAGTACTTC. The complete variable domain, with remaining parts taken from reference TRBV5-1 and TRBJ2-7, reads KAGVTQTPRYLIKTRGQQVTLSCSPISGHRSVSWYQQTPGQGLQFLFEYFSETQRNKGNFPGRFSGRQFSNSRSEMNVSTLELGDSALYLCASSSRRGDYRSYEQYFGPGTRLTVT.

The chain recombines TRBV28 with TRBJ2-1, with 7 bases that match TRBD1. This CDR3 has 18 residues. J gave up 2 bases and V 3 bases, and 13 bases lay outside the gene matches. Per the germline V gene, CDR1 is MDHEN and CDR2 is SYDVKM. The DNA for the CDR3 is TGTGCCAGCAGTTTGCACCGTTGGGGACAGAGGACCTACAATGAGCAGTTCTTC. Residues: CASSLHRWGQRTYNEQFF.

CDR3 loop: CASSQVVANNEQFF. In DNA form, the CDR3 reads TGTGCCAGCAGCCAAGTGGTAGCCAACAATGAGCAGTTCTTC. The J gene is TRBJ2-1, the V gene TRBV3-1; no clear D gene. This CDR3 is 14 amino acids long. With 1 base removed from V and 5 bases from J, the gap between germline ends came to 9 bases. Germline lookup yields CDR1 LGHDT and CDR2 YNNKEL (reference sequence).

This chain uses TRBV5-1 with TRBJ2-7; 11 positions match TRBD2. Germline CDR1 reads SGHRS; CDR2 reads YFSETQ. This CDR3 comprises 14 residues. J was trimmed by 5 bases and V by 5 bases; bases with no gene match: 6. Written as DNA, the CDR3 is TGCGCCAGCAGAACTAGCGGGAGAGAAAACGAGCAGTACTTC. Its translation is CASRTSGRENEQYF.

The chain employs TRBV25-1 and TRBJ2-1, with a tentative D call TRBD1 (5 bases). Trimming pared 4 bases from V and 4 bases from J, leaving 11 bases between. This CDR3 comprises 14 residues. Germline CDR1 MGHDK, CDR2 SYGVNS. CDR3 residues: CASSAAGSYNEQFF. The CDR3 bases are TGTGCCAGCAGTGCTGCAGGGTCGTACAATGAGCAGTTCTTC.

V usage is TRBV4-2 and J usage is TRBJ2-1; tentatively, D is TRBD1 or TRBD2 (6 bases each). The CDR3 loop spans 13 amino acids. Trimming took 8 bases from V and 9 from J, leaving 17 bases between them. The V gene's germline CDR1 is LGHNA and CDR2 YNFKEQ. The CDR3 loop reads CASGPGGLGEQFF. DNA of the CDR3: TGTGCCAGCGGCCCCGGGGGCCTCGGTGAGCAGTTCTTC.